This TCR beta chain was sequenced in a study of T cell changes during pregnancy in multiple sclerosis. J lost 8 bases, V lost 0 bases, and 13 bases had no gene match. CDR3 size: 18 residues. CDR1 KGHSH and CDR2 LQKENI come from the germline V gene. Measured with immunoSEQ multiplex PCR; TCRdb has only the in-frame clones, and not every one. The sample consists of approximately 69,000 clones, around 94% of them appearing once. This specimen was peripheral blood, taken in the third trimester of pregnancy. The chain uses TRBV18 and TRBJ1-4, with 9 bases that match TRBD1. The sequence came from a female donor with multiple sclerosis, enrolled in a pregnancy study. CDR3 in amino acids: CASSPPGTGGVLEEKLFF. CDR3 bases: TGTGCCAGCTCACCACCGGGCACAGGGGGCGTTCTTGAAGAAAAACTGTTTTTT.